Listed below are T cell receptor beta chains from one sample, sequenced in a study of Ad26.COV2.S vaccination and SARS-CoV-2 variants. The method was immunoSEQ multiplex PCR; TCRdb's version includes in-frame clones alone and lacks a portion of them. Of about 440,000 clones in the sample, roughly 87% were seen once. The sample consisted of peripheral blood, taken in a trial of Ad26.COV2.S vaccine versus placebo. The source is a person between 18 and 59 years old who received the Ad26.COV2.S COVID-19 vaccine or a placebo. CDR3s include the opening cysteine and the closing phenylalanine or tryptophan. Fields, in order: J gene, D gene, V gene, CDR3 protein, CDR3 DNA. The D gene is left open where the match is weak.

j_gene: TRBJ2-3
d_gene: -
v_gene: TRBV24-1
CDR3aa: CATSDYRDADTQYF
CDR3nt: TGTGCCACCAGTGATTATAGGGATGCAGATACGCAGTATTTT

j_gene: TRBJ2-1
d_gene: TRBD2
v_gene: TRBV6-5
CDR3aa: CASSYSLAGGPEQFF
CDR3nt: TGTGCCAGCAGTTACTCACTAGCGGGAGGACCTGAGCAGTTCTTC

j_gene: TRBJ1-2
d_gene: TRBD1
v_gene: TRBV6-2/TRBV6-3
CDR3aa: CASSGTGALYGYTF
CDR3nt: TGTGCCAGCAGCGGGACAGGGGCCCTCTATGGCTACACCTTC

j_gene: TRBJ2-2
d_gene: -
v_gene: TRBV6-5
CDR3aa: CASRWTAGELFF
CDR3nt: TGTGCCAGCCGCTGGACAGCCGGGGAGCTGTTTTTT

j_gene: TRBJ2-2
d_gene: -
v_gene: TRBV28
CDR3aa: CASSLRELTGELFF
CDR3nt: TGTGCCAGCAGTTTACGGGAGCTCACCGGGGAGCTGTTTTTT

j_gene: TRBJ2-3
d_gene: -
v_gene: TRBV4-1
CDR3aa: CASSQLTQAQSSTDTQYF
CDR3nt: TGCGCCAGCAGCCAGTTGACCCAGGCTCAATCATCCACAGATACGCAGTATTTT

j_gene: TRBJ2-1
d_gene: TRBD2
v_gene: TRBV28
CDR3aa: CASSETSGEYNEQFF
CDR3nt: TGTGCCAGCAGTGAGACTAGCGGGGAGTACAATGAGCAGTTCTTC

j_gene: TRBJ2-7
d_gene: -
v_gene: TRBV28
CDR3aa: CASSFFGRAPYEQYF
CDR3nt: TGTGCCAGCAGTTTTTTCGGTCGGGCCCCCTACGAGCAGTACTTC

j_gene: TRBJ1-6
d_gene: TRBD1
v_gene: TRBV5-1
CDR3aa: CASSLGTGNNSPLHF
CDR3nt: TGCGCCAGCAGCTTGGGGACAGGAAATAATTCACCCCTCCACTTT

j_gene: TRBJ1-3
d_gene: -
v_gene: TRBV4-2
CDR3aa: CASSQDVWGSGNTIYF
CDR3nt: TGTGCCAGCAGCCAAGATGTGTGGGGTTCTGGAAACACCATATATTTT

j_gene: TRBJ2-1
d_gene: TRBD1
v_gene: TRBV19
CDR3aa: CASSIAQGGYNEQFF
CDR3nt: TGTGCCAGTAGTATAGCACAGGGGGGCTACAATGAGCAGTTCTTC

j_gene: TRBJ1-5
d_gene: TRBD1
v_gene: TRBV28
CDR3aa: CASSPAGQGLNQPQHF
CDR3nt: TGTGCCAGCAGCCCCGCGGGACAGGGCCTAAATCAGCCCCAGCATTTT

j_gene: TRBJ1-1
d_gene: -
v_gene: TRBV6-5
CDR3aa: CASSLGENTEAFF
CDR3nt: TGTGCCAGCAGTTTAGGAGAGAACACTGAAGCTTTCTTT